This T cell receptor (beta chain) was recorded in a study of early T cells in non-severe SARS-CoV-2 infection. TCRdb redid the calling of the 5' RACE reads with MiXCR, one entry per CDR3 protein. This repertoire shows over 30,000 distinct CDR3 sequences, around 6.9% found once; its top ten account for approximately 13%. This clonotype was seen a handful of times. The clonotype was recovered from an adult who was a healthcare worker with PCR-confirmed SARS-CoV-2 infection or an uninfected control (not recorded which). Source: whole blood, taken at baseline.

The CDR3 region is CASSNRDRGYTF. The CDR3 coding sequence is TGTGCCAGCAGCAACAGGGATCGGGGCTACACCTTC. The V and J genes are TRBV12-3 or TRBV12-4 and TRBJ1-2; maybe TRBD1 (6 bases). V lost 6 bases and J lost 8, with 13 bases in between. The CDR3 has 12 residues.